The 15 T cell receptor beta chains presented below share a single source sample, sequenced in a study of neurological immune-mediated disorders. TCRdb reprocessed the 5' RACE reads via MiXCR and lists one record per CDR3 protein. Here the sample spans about 46,000 distinct CDR3 sequences, about 9.3% being singletons. The sample consisted of PBMCs. These receptors were obtained from a man in his sixties or seventies with HTLV-1-associated myelopathy (HAM/TSP).

To note about this clonotype: No DNA is shown, since the ends of the CDR3 on it are uncertain; the CDR3 is the one TCRdb lists. The J gene is TRBJ2-1, the V gene TRBV7-8; the table's D call TRBD2 went unverified against the DNA. Looked up from germline, CDR1 is SGHVS and CDR2 is FQNEAQ. The CDR3 extends over 24 residues, inclusive of both ends. The CDR3 spells CASTNQTSMYLCASTTGGRYKQFF.

This clonotype showed up many times. The gene calls are TRBV4-1 and TRBJ1-4; D gene uncertain. This CDR3 region has 13 residues. Germline V gene sequence: CDR1 MGHRA, CDR2 YSYEKL. Between the trimmed V and J ends, which lost 5 bases and 2 bases, there was a span of 6 bases. The CDR3 nucleotides read TGCGCCAGCAGCGCAACGACTAATGAAAAACTGTTTTTT. It codes for CASSATTNEKLFF.

This clonotype was counted many times. The chain carries TRBV28 and TRBJ1-5, with D perhaps TRBD1 (6 bases). This CDR3 is built from 15 residues. Trimming stripped 8 bases from V and 0 bases from J, with 14 bases between. From germline, CDR1 is MDHEN and CDR2 SYDVKM. CDR3 in amino acids: CASLKPQGSNQPQHF. The CDR3 nucleotides are TGTGCCAGCCTCAAACCACAGGGTAGCAATCAGCCCCAGCATTTT.

This rearrangement joins TRBV20-1 to TRBJ2-7; 7 nucleotides align to TRBD1. The CDR3 contains 12 residues. Germline assignment: CDR1 DFQATT and CDR2 SNEGSKA (reference sequence). V lost 0 bases, J lost 6 bases, and 2 bases stayed unmatched. The CDR3 spells CSARDRGSEQYF. CDR3 in DNA: TGCAGTGCTAGAGACAGGGGGAGCGAGCAGTACTTC.

This clonotype has ten or more counts. The genes are TRBV12-3 or TRBV12-4 and TRBJ2-1; TRBD2 agrees at 10 bases. The CDR3 length is 16 residues. Germline trimming cut 5 bases from V and 7 bases from J; bases unmatched to any gene: 11. The DNA for the CDR3 is TGTGCCAGCAGTGCAGGGGAACTAGCGGGGACAAATGAGCAGTTCTTC. It yields the protein CASSAGELAGTNEQFF.

The sample holds many counts of this clonotype. The rearrangement uses TRBV10-3 and TRBJ2-7; 9 positions match TRBD2. This CDR3 is 16 amino acids long. Per germline, CDR1 ENHRY and CDR2 SYGVKD. V shed 3 bases and J 5 bases; nucleotides not matched to a gene: 11. Here the CDR3 DNA reads TGTGCCATCAGTGACAGAATCCGGCGGGAGGGACACGAGCAGTACTTC. It yields the protein CAISDRIRREGHEQYF.

About this clonotype: A much larger clone differs by one base, so this may be a read error. The genes are TRBV12-3 or TRBV12-4 and TRBJ1-4; weak D call: TRBD1 (5 bases). The V gene lost 2 bases and the J gene lost 8 bases, with 21 bases spanning the gap. The CDR3 is made up of 17 amino acids. The CDR3 region is CASSLSPGGVGREKLFF. The CDR3 DNA is TGTGCCAGCAGTTTAAGCCCCGGGGGGGTAGGAAGAGAAAAACTGTTTTTT.

A note on this clonotype: A read error may explain this, as a much larger clone is one base away. Given the absence of the conserved phenylalanine or tryptophan at the CDR3 end, a read error is likely. The chain employs TRBV28 and TRBJ2-1, with D possibly being TRBD2 (5 bases). Germline V gene lookup returns CDR1 MDHEN and CDR2 SYDVKM. Trimming shortened V by 8 bases and J by 10 bases, and 12 bases separated the two germline ends. The CDR3 runs 11 residues. The CDR3 nucleotides are TGTGCCAGCTACGGTAGCGAAGAGCAGTTCTTA. It yields the protein CASYGSEEQFL.

This clonotype was recorded many times. V is TRBV10-3 and J is TRBJ2-7; TRBD1 aligns across 9 bases. CDR3 length: 14 residues. J gave up 5 bases and V 0 bases, and 2 bases lay outside the gene matches. CDR1 and CDR2 (germline): ENHRY, SYGVKD. CDR3 protein: CAISESGTGNEQYF. The DNA for the CDR3 is TGTGCCATCAGTGAGTCTGGGACAGGGAACGAGCAGTACTTC.

This clonotype was counted ten times or more. The rearrangement uses TRBV28 and TRBJ2-5, with 10 bases lining up with TRBD2. Germline-derived CDR1 and CDR2 are MDHEN and SYDVKM. This CDR3 spans 20 amino acids. The trim removed 4 bases at V and 6 bases at J, leaving 23 bases unmatched. The CDR3 loop reads CASSYLRELAGPYPVKTQYF. In DNA, the CDR3 is TGTGCCAGCAGTTACCTCCGGGAACTAGCGGGACCTTACCCTGTGAAGACCCAGTACTTC.

This clonotype showed up many times. The chain employs TRBV5-1 and TRBJ2-1; 7 bases agree with TRBD2. The germline CDR1 and CDR2 sequences are SGHRS and YFSETQ. The V and J ends lost 2 bases and 0 bases, in that order; junction bases with no gene match: 5. The CDR3 has 16 residues. The CDR3 DNA follows: TGCGCCAGCAGCTTAGCGGGGAGCAGCTCCTACAATGAGCAGTTCTTC. It codes for CASSLAGSSSYNEQFF.

This clonotype has a count of ten or more. This sequence joins TRBV5-1 and TRBJ2-2; D call uncertain. Germline-derived CDR1 and CDR2 are SGHRS and YFSETQ. Trimming removed 5 bases at V and 7 bases at J, with 12 bases between. CDR3 size: 13 residues. The DNA for the CDR3 is TGCGCCAGCAGTTCTGAGACCCGCGGGGAGCTGTTTTTT. Translation: CASSSETRGELFF.

This clonotype was detected many times. The chain couples TRBV12-3 or TRBV12-4 to TRBJ2-1; D possibly matches TRBD1 or TRBD2 (5 bases each). V was shortened by 6 bases and J by 4 bases, with 16 bases between the two germline ends. The length of the CDR3 is 15 residues. The CDR3 coding sequence is TGTGCCAGCAGCCAAACCGGGACCAGTTACAATGAGCAGTTCTTC. Its translation: CASSQTGTSYNEQFF.

Regarding this clonotype: One end of the junction is discordant with germline, which a read error may explain. The J gene is TRBJ2-4, the V gene TRBV7-9, with TRBD1 as a possible D gene (5 bases). CDR1 and CDR2 (germline): SEHNR, FQNEAQ (reference sequence). The CDR3 runs to 12 residues. Here the CDR3 DNA reads TGTGCCAGCAGCTTGACCCAGGGTATAAGGCACTTC. It specifies CASSLTQGIRHF. Full variable domain (missing parts from reference TRBV7-9 and TRBJ2-4): DTGVSQNPRHKITKRGQNVTFRCDPISEHNRLYWYRQTLGQGPEFLTYFQNEAQLEKSRLLSDRFSAERPKGSFSTLEIQRTEQGDSAMYLCASSLTQGIRHFGAGTRLSVL.

This clonotype appeared a few times. The chain has TRBV28 and TRBJ1-1; D may be TRBD1 (6 bases). V lost 4 bases and J 3 bases, leaving 12 bases between the germline ends. Germline CDR1 MDHEN, CDR2 SYDVKM. The CDR3 has 14 amino acids. CDR3 sequence: CASSSYREYTEAFF. CDR3 sequence (DNA): TGTGCCAGCAGTTCATACAGGGAGTACACTGAAGCTTTCTTT.